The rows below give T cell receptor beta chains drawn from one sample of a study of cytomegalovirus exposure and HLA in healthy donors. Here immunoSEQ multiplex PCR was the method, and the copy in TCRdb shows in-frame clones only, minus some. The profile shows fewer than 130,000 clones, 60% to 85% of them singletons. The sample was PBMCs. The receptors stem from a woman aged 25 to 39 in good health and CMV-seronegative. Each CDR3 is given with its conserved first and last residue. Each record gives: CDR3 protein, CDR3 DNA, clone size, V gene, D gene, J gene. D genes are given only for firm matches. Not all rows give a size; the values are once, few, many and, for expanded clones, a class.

CDR3aa: CAWSVLGQGTDTQYF
CDR3nt: TGTGCCTGGAGTGTCTTAGGACAGGGCACAGATACGCAGTATTTT
abundance: once
v_gene: TRBV30
d_gene: TRBD1
j_gene: TRBJ2-3

CDR3aa: CAWSVRRTGGQETQYF
CDR3nt: TGTGCCTGGAGTGTACGTCGGACAGGGGGACAAGAGACCCAGTACTTC
abundance: NA
v_gene: TRBV30
d_gene: TRBD1
j_gene: TRBJ2-5

CDR3aa: CASSQSGNPYNEQFF
CDR3nt: TGCGCCAGCAGCCAAAGCGGGAACCCCTACAATGAGCAGTTCTTC
abundance: NA
v_gene: TRBV4-3
d_gene: TRBD2
j_gene: TRBJ2-1

CDR3aa: CASSQGLGSETQYF
CDR3nt: TGTGCCAGCAGCCAGGGACTAGGGTCCGAGACCCAGTACTTC
abundance: NA
v_gene: TRBV2
d_gene: TRBD2
j_gene: TRBJ2-5

CDR3aa: CASSRRGALNQPQHF
CDR3nt: TGTGCCAGCAGCCGACGGGGGGCCCTGAATCAGCCCCAGCATTTT
abundance: few
v_gene: TRBV21-1
d_gene: NA
j_gene: TRBJ1-5

CDR3aa: CASGQGVYEQYF
CDR3nt: TGTGCCAGCGGACAGGGGGTTTACGAGCAGTACTTC
abundance: NA
v_gene: TRBV13
d_gene: TRBD1
j_gene: TRBJ2-7

CDR3aa: CASSADWTGGANTGELFF
CDR3nt: TGTGCCAGCAGCGCAGACTGGACGGGGGGGGCGAACACCGGGGAGCTGTTTTTT
abundance: few
v_gene: TRBV9
d_gene: TRBD2
j_gene: TRBJ2-2

CDR3aa: CAYQGTSGTEDNEQFF
CDR3nt: TGTGCCTACCAAGGGACTAGCGGGACTGAAGACAATGAGCAGTTCTTC
abundance: few
v_gene: TRBV30
d_gene: TRBD2
j_gene: TRBJ2-1

CDR3aa: CASCPVNTGELFF
CDR3nt: TGTGCCAGCTGTCCAGTCAACACCGGGGAGCTGTTTTTT
abundance: NA
v_gene: TRBV7-6
d_gene: NA
j_gene: TRBJ2-2

CDR3aa: CAWSGGTGEETQYF
CDR3nt: TGTGCCTGGAGTGGAGGGACAGGGGAAGAGACCCAGTACTTC
abundance: NA
v_gene: TRBV30
d_gene: TRBD1
j_gene: TRBJ2-5

CDR3aa: CASRPGTGGWEQFF
CDR3nt: TGTGCCAGCAGACCCGGGACAGGGGGCTGGGAGCAGTTCTTC
abundance: few
v_gene: TRBV6-6
d_gene: TRBD1
j_gene: TRBJ2-1

CDR3aa: CASSISGGNYEQYF
CDR3nt: TGTGCCAGCAGTATTAGCGGGGGGAACTACGAGCAGTACTTC
abundance: NA
v_gene: TRBV28
d_gene: TRBD2
j_gene: TRBJ2-7

CDR3aa: CAINTGQGAHGYTF
CDR3nt: TGTGCCATCAATACGGGACAGGGGGCTCATGGCTACACCTTC
abundance: NA
v_gene: TRBV10-3
d_gene: TRBD1
j_gene: TRBJ1-2

CDR3aa: CASSQDRWGRDRGRRDTQYF
CDR3nt: TGCGCCAGCAGCCAAGATCGATGGGGCCGGGACAGGGGGCGTAGAGATACGCAGTATTTT
abundance: NA
v_gene: TRBV4-3
d_gene: TRBD1
j_gene: TRBJ2-3

CDR3aa: CASSQEDGGATDGELFF
CDR3nt: TGCGCCAGCAGCCAAGAGGACGGGGGGGCAACTGACGGGGAGCTGTTTTTT
abundance: NA
v_gene: TRBV4-1
d_gene: TRBD2
j_gene: TRBJ2-2

CDR3aa: CASSFQGGGTEAFF
CDR3nt: TGTGCCAGCAGCTTTCAGGGGGGCGGCACTGAAGCTTTCTTT
abundance: NA
v_gene: TRBV7-9
d_gene: TRBD1
j_gene: TRBJ1-1

CDR3aa: CASSARGGAEPQHF
CDR3nt: TGTGCCAGCAGCGCGAGGGGGGGCGCGGAGCCCCAGCATTTT
abundance: NA
v_gene: TRBV9
d_gene: NA
j_gene: TRBJ1-5

CDR3aa: CASSSPGGAEQYF
CDR3nt: TGTGCCAGTAGTAGCCCTGGGGGGGCCGAGCAGTACTTC
abundance: NA
v_gene: TRBV19
d_gene: NA
j_gene: TRBJ2-7

CDR3aa: CASKDPGGYYGYTF
CDR3nt: TGTGCCAGCAAAGACCCCGGGGGATACTATGGCTACACCTTC
abundance: few
v_gene: TRBV6-1
d_gene: NA
j_gene: TRBJ1-2

CDR3aa: CSVGQGAFTGELFF
CDR3nt: TGCAGCGTTGGGCAGGGGGCTTTCACCGGGGAGCTGTTTTTT
abundance: NA
v_gene: TRBV29-1
d_gene: TRBD1
j_gene: TRBJ2-2

CDR3aa: CASTYLNGNTEAFF
CDR3nt: TGTGCCAGCACCTACCTAAACGGGAACACTGAAGCTTTCTTT
abundance: few
v_gene: TRBV11-2
d_gene: NA
j_gene: TRBJ1-1

CDR3aa: CSAHPPRVTYEQYF
CDR3nt: TGCAGCGCTCACCCACCGCGGGTTACCTACGAGCAGTACTTC
abundance: NA
v_gene: TRBV29-1
d_gene: NA
j_gene: TRBJ2-7

CDR3aa: CASGTGGTEAFF
CDR3nt: TGCGCCAGCGGAACAGGGGGCACTGAAGCTTTCTTT
abundance: NA
v_gene: TRBV4-3
d_gene: TRBD1
j_gene: TRBJ1-1

CDR3aa: CASTPGGLAGADGELFF
CDR3nt: TGTGCCAGCACCCCGGGGGGGCTAGCGGGAGCCGACGGGGAGCTGTTTTTT
abundance: NA
v_gene: TRBV5-4
d_gene: TRBD2
j_gene: TRBJ2-2

CDR3aa: CASSVVSGSSGELFF
CDR3nt: TGTGCCAGCAGCGTAGTTAGCGGGAGTTCCGGGGAGCTGTTTTTT
abundance: NA
v_gene: TRBV9
d_gene: TRBD2
j_gene: TRBJ2-2

CDR3aa: CASSDPGTSNYGYTF
CDR3nt: TGTGCCAGCAGTGACCCGGGAACTTCTAACTATGGCTACACCTTC
abundance: NA
v_gene: TRBV2
d_gene: NA
j_gene: TRBJ1-2

CDR3aa: CASSHASGTGPQETQYF
CDR3nt: TGCGCCAGCAGCCACGCCTCCGGGACAGGGCCCCAGGAGACCCAGTACTTC
abundance: few
v_gene: TRBV4-1
d_gene: TRBD1
j_gene: TRBJ2-5

CDR3aa: CASSVDLDRLPPRDTGELFF
CDR3nt: TGTGCCAGCAGCGTCGACCTGGACAGGTTACCACCGAGGGACACCGGGGAGCTGTTTTTT
abundance: NA
v_gene: TRBV9
d_gene: TRBD1
j_gene: TRBJ2-2

CDR3aa: CAWTGGGGRGETQYF
CDR3nt: TGTGCCTGGACCGGTGGGGGGGGTAGGGGGGAGACCCAGTACTTC
abundance: once
v_gene: TRBV30
d_gene: NA
j_gene: TRBJ2-5

CDR3aa: CASRAGTLNTEAFF
CDR3nt: TGTGCCAGTAGAGCCGGGACATTGAACACTGAAGCTTTCTTT
abundance: NA
v_gene: TRBV19
d_gene: NA
j_gene: TRBJ1-1

CDR3aa: CAGPGGRGLSGYTF
CDR3nt: TGTGCCGGACCTGGTGGTAGGGGCCTGTCTGGCTACACCTTC
abundance: few
v_gene: TRBV30
d_gene: NA
j_gene: TRBJ1-2

CDR3aa: CASSEQGYGYTF
CDR3nt: TGTGCCAGCAGTGAGCAGGGGTATGGCTACACCTTC
abundance: NA
v_gene: TRBV25-1
d_gene: NA
j_gene: TRBJ1-2